One sample yielded the 19 T cell receptor beta chains listed below, sequenced in a study of blood T cell repertoires in COVID-19 (dated by TCRdb to the early 2020s). Preparation of the library involved the immunoSEQ multiplex PCR assay. Imported from immuneACCESS, the table was reduced by TCRdb to in-frame sequences with V and J called. These copies leave out some clones; in studies compared against another copy, an unresolved V gene accounts for under half, and the cause of the remainder is not known. The sample contains tens of thousands of clones, over 80% of them found a single time. The ten largest account for approximately 2.5% of the sample. Sequencing used peripheral blood. These receptors came from a man of 80 years or more with active or convalescent COVID-19.

In its sample, this clone was seen a few times. V is TRBV6-1 and J is TRBJ2-7, with 10 bases fitting TRBD2. The CDR3 extends over 15 amino acids. Germline-derived CDR1 and CDR2 are MNHNS and SASEGT. V lost 3 bases to trimming and J lost 0 bases; unmatched junction nucleotides: 2. The CDR3 loop reads CASSDSGGSSYEQYF. Written as DNA, the CDR3 is TGTGCCAGCAGTGATAGCGGGGGGAGCTCCTACGAGCAGTACTTC.

The genes are TRBV6-2 or TRBV6-3 and TRBJ1-4; no reliable D call. The CDR3 is 13 residues long. The V gene lost 2 bases and the J gene lost 16 bases, with 17 bases spanning the gap. Germline V CDR1 and CDR2: MNHEY, SVGEGT. The CDR3 is CASSYGPALSPFF. CDR3 in DNA: TGTGCCAGCAGTTACGGCCCAGCACTAAGCCCGTTTTTT.

The chain uses TRBV7-2 and TRBJ2-5; a weak D match, TRBD1 (5 bases). The CDR3 sequence is 15 residues long. V was clipped by 1 base and J by 7 bases, with 16 bases between them. CDR1 is SGHTA and CDR2 is FQGNSA in the germline V gene. The CDR3 here is CASSLVGLQPGTQYF. CDR3 coding DNA: TGTGCCAGCAGCTTAGTGGGGCTACAGCCGGGGACCCAGTACTTC.

The chain is built from TRBV6-5 and TRBJ2-2; D gene uncertain. The germline V gene encodes CDR1 MNHEY and CDR2 SVGAGI. V was trimmed by 10 bases and J by 6 bases, leaving 9 bases between them. This CDR3 region has 11 residues. The CDR3 nucleotides are TGTGCCACCGCTCGGGCCGGGGAGCTGTTTTTT. Protein product: CATARAGELFF.

The chain carries TRBV29-1 and TRBJ2-3, with TRBD2 matching over 10 bases. The CDR3 runs to 16 residues. The ends lost 4 bases at V and 4 bases at J; junction bases unmatched: 11. The germline V gene encodes CDR1 SQVTM and CDR2 ANQGSEA. The CDR3 region is CSVGAVPGLASDTQYF. DNA for the CDR3: TGCAGCGTTGGGGCCGTACCGGGACTAGCGTCAGATACGCAGTATTTT.

V and J are TRBV4-3 and TRBJ1-2; 7 bases line up with TRBD1. CDR1 is LGHNA and CDR2 is YSLEER in the germline V gene. With V trimmed by 4 bases and J by 4 bases, 9 bases remained unmatched. The CDR3 totals 15 residues. CDR3 residues: CASSLDRDFLYGYTF. The CDR3 DNA follows: TGCGCCAGCAGCCTAGACAGGGACTTCCTCTATGGCTACACCTTC.

In its sample, this clone was seen once. This chain links TRBV7-6 with TRBJ1-1; the D gene is possibly TRBD1 (6 bases). The ends were cut back, 5 bases at V and 4 bases at J, with 26 bases in the middle. Per germline, CDR1 SGHVS and CDR2 FNYEAQ. CDR3 length: 18 amino acids. The CDR3 DNA sequence: TGTGCCAGCAGCACGGCGGGTGGGGGCGGGGGTTTGATCACTGAAGCTTTCTTT. Encoded protein: CASSTAGGGGGLITEAFF.

This chain joins TRBV5-1 and TRBJ1-1, with 7 bases fitting TRBD1. With V trimmed by 0 bases and J by 1 base, 15 bases remained unmatched. Germline V gives CDR1 SGHRS, CDR2 YFSETQ. This CDR3 comprises 19 residues. CDR3 in amino acids: CASSLATSPTTGRNTEAFF. Written as DNA, the CDR3 is TGCGCCAGCAGCTTGGCCACTTCCCCAACGACAGGGAGGAACACTGAAGCTTTCTTT.

The chain joins TRBV5-1 to TRBJ2-2, with 7 positions matching TRBD1. The CDR3 extends over 14 amino acids. Germline loops: CDR1 SGHRS, CDR2 YFSETQ. The trim removed 5 bases at V and 6 bases at J, leaving 7 bases unmatched. The CDR3 DNA reads as TGCGCCAGCAGAAGACAGGGCACCCCCGGGGAGCTGTTTTTT. This sequence encodes CASRRQGTPGELFF.

This clone has more than one count but fewer than ten. This chain links TRBV19 with TRBJ2-3; tentatively, D is TRBD1 (6 bases). This CDR3 region has 14 residues. Deletions cut 4 bases from V and 3 bases from J, with 11 bases between. Germline V CDR1 and CDR2: LNHDA, SQIVND (reference sequence). The CDR3 DNA is TGTGCCAGTAGTAGGGACATGGGGACAGATACGCAGTATTTT. Protein: CASSRDMGTDTQYF.

This chain joins TRBV11-2 and TRBJ2-3, with 8 bases that match TRBD2. The CDR3 contains 17 residues. CDR1 SGHAT and CDR2 FQNNGV come from the germline V gene. V trimming: 5 bases; J trimming: 0 bases; junction bases outside the gene matches: 10. In DNA form, the CDR3 reads TGTGCCAGCAGCCATATCCGGGGGGGGGCTAGCACAGATACGCAGTATTTT. This gives the protein CASSHIRGGASTDTQYF.

The chain has TRBV19 and TRBJ1-1; 7 bases agree with TRBD1. CDR3 length equals 13 residues. Germline CDR1 LNHDA, CDR2 SQIVND (reference sequence). V trimming: 7 bases; J trimming: 3 bases; junction bases outside the gene matches: 5. This CDR3 reads CASIRQGYTEAFF. CDR3 sequence (DNA): TGTGCCAGTATCAGACAGGGTTACACTGAAGCTTTCTTT.

The chain has TRBV6-5 and TRBJ1-2, with D possibly matching TRBD1 (5 bases). The V end was cut by 3 bases, the J end by 7 bases, with 12 bases between. CDR3 length: 13 residues. Germline CDR1 and CDR2: MNHEY and SVGAGI. Here the CDR3 DNA reads TGTGCCAGCAGTTATACAGGAGCAAGTGGCTACACCTTC. It codes for CASSYTGASGYTF.

The chain uses TRBV6-5 and TRBJ2-7; D remains unclear. The J call may be in error: the DNA end matches TRBJ2-1 better. Germline V gene lookup returns CDR1 MNHEY and CDR2 SVGAGI. This CDR3 contains 12 residues. CDR3 sequence reads: CATTQSSYEQFF. CDR3 sequence (DNA): TGTGCCACGACACAGAGCTCCTACGAGCAGTTCTTC.

The chain combines TRBV5-1 with TRBJ2-7, with a possible D match to TRBD1 (5 bases). The length of the CDR3 is 12 residues. Trimming took 5 bases from V and 7 from J, leaving 13 bases between them. Germline loops: CDR1 SGHRS, CDR2 YFSETQ. CDR3 amino acids: CASRSDIGEQYF. CDR3 sequence (DNA): TGCGCCAGCAGATCGGACATAGGAGAGCAGTACTTC.

This clone was recorded once. The chain is built from TRBV15 and TRBJ2-1, with D perhaps TRBD2 (5 bases). The CDR3 is made up of 15 amino acids. Germline V gene lookup returns CDR1 LNHNV and CDR2 YYDKDF (reference sequence). Trimming took 0 bases from V and 6 from J, leaving 12 bases between them. The chain's CDR3 is CATSRDRGSVNEQFF. In DNA, the CDR3 is TGTGCCACCAGCAGAGATCGCGGGTCTGTCAATGAGCAGTTCTTC.

The chain carries TRBV10-3 and TRBJ2-1, with 9 nucleotides matching TRBD2. This CDR3 is built from 15 residues. V was pared by 7 bases and J by 4 bases, with 8 bases of the junction left unmatched. Per germline, CDR1 ENHRY and CDR2 SYGVKD. CDR3 coding DNA: TGTGCCATCACCCCGACTAGCGGATCTTACAATGAGCAGTTCTTC. This gives the protein CAITPTSGSYNEQFF.

The V and J genes are TRBV30 and TRBJ1-4, with unresolved D. The CDR3 covers 14 residues. The ends were cut back, 4 bases at V and 0 bases at J, with 9 bases in the middle. Germline lookup yields CDR1 GTSNPN and CDR2 SVGIG (reference sequence). CDR3 nucleotides: TGTGCCTGGACCCCACTTGCAACTAATGAAAAACTGTTTTTT. Protein: CAWTPLATNEKLFF.

This clone was detected only a few times. The J gene is TRBJ2-2, the V gene TRBV2; no clear D. V was cut by 4 bases and J by 5 bases, with 11 bases left in between. Germline V gene sequence: CDR1 SNHLY, CDR2 FYNNEI. This CDR3 is built from 14 residues. CDR3 sequence (DNA): TGTGCCAGCAGTGCGTCTGAGAGTACCGGGGAGCTGTTTTTT. This translates into CASSASESTGELFF.